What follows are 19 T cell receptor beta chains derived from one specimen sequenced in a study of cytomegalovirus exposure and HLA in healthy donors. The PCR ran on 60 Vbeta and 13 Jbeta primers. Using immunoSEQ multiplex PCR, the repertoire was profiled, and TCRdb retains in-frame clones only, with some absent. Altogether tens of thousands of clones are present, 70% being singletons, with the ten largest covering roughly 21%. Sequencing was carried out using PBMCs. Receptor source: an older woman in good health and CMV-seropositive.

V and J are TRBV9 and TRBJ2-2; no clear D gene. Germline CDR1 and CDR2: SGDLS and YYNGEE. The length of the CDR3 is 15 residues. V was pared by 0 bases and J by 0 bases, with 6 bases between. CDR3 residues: CASSVEPANTGELFF. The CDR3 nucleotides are TGTGCCAGCAGCGTAGAACCAGCGAACACCGGGGAGCTGTTTTTT.

CDR3 nucleotides: TGTGCCAGCAGCTCGCGGACATTTAACTATGGCTACACCTTC. Its translation: CASSSRTFNYGYTF. The J gene is TRBJ1-2, the V gene TRBV13, with D maybe TRBD1 (5 bases). CDR3 length equals 14 residues. V was cut by 4 bases and J by 1 base, with 10 bases left in between. In germline, CDR1 is PRHDT, CDR2 FYEKMQ (reference sequence).

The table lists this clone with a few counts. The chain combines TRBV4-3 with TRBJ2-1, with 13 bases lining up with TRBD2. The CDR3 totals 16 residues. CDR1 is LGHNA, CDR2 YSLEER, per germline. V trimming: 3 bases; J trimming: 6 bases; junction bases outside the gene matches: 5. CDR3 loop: CASSQTSGGTPNEQFF. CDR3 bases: TGCGCCAGCAGCCAGACTAGCGGGGGGACCCCCAATGAGCAGTTCTTC.

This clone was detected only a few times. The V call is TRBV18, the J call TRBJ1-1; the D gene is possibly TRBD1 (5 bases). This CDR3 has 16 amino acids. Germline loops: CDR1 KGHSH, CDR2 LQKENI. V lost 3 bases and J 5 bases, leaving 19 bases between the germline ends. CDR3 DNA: TGTGCCAGCTCACCCGACTTTGTGGGGCTGGGTACTGAAGCTTTCTTT. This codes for CASSPDFVGLGTEAFF.

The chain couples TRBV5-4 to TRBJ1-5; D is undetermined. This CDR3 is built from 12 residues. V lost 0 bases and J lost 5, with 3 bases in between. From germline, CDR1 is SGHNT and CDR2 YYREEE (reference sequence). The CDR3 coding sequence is TGTGCCAGCAGCTTGGGAGATCAGCCCCAGCATTTT. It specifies CASSLGDQPQHF. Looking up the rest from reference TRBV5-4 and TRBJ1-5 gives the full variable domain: ETGVTQSPTHLIKTRGQQVTLRCSSQSGHNTVSWYQQALGQGPQFIFQYYREEENGRGNFPPRFSGLQFPNYSSELNVNALELDDSALYLCASSLGDQPQHFGDGTRLSIL.

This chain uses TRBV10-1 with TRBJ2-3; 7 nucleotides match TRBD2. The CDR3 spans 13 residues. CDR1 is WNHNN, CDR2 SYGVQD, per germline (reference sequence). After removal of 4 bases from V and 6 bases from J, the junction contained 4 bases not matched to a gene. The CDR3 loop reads CASSGLAGDTQYF. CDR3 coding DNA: TGCGCCAGCAGTGGACTAGCTGGGGATACGCAGTATTTT.

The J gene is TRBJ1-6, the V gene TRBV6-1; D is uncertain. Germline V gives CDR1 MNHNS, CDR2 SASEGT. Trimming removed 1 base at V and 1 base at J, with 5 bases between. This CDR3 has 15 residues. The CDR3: CASSEGASYNSPLHF. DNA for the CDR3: TGTGCCAGCAGTGAAGGGGCGTCCTATAATTCACCCCTCCACTTT.

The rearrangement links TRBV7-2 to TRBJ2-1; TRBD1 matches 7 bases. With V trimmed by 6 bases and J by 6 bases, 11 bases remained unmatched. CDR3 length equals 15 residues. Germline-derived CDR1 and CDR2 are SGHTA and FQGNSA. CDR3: CASSLDRDIFNEQFF. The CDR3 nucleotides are TGTGCCAGCAGTCTTGACAGGGATATCTTCAATGAGCAGTTCTTC. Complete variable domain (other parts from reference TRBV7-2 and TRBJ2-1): GAGVSQSPSNKVTEKGKDVELRCDPISGHTALYWYRQSLGQGLEFLIYFQGNSAPDKSGLPSDRFSAERTGGSVSTLTIQRTQQEDSAVYLCASSLDRDIFNEQFFGPGTRLTVL.

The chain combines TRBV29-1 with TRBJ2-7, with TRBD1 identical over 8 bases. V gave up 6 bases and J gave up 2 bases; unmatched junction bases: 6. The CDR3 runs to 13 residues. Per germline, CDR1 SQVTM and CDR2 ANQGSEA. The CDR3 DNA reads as TGCAGCGTCACCCGGACAGGGACCTACGAGCAGTACTTC. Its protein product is CSVTRTGTYEQYF.

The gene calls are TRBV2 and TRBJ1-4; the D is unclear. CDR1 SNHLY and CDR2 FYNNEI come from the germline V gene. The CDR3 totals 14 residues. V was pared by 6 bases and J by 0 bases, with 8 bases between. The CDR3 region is CASSKTATNEKLFF. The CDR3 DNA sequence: TGTGCCAGCAGCAAGACTGCAACTAATGAAAAACTGTTTTTT. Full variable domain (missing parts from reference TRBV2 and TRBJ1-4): EPEVTQTPSHQVTQMGQEVILRCVPISNHLYFYWYRQILGQKVEFLVSFYNNEISEKSEIFDDQFSVERPDGSNFTLKIRSTKLEDSAMYFCASSKTATNEKLFFGSGTQLSVL.

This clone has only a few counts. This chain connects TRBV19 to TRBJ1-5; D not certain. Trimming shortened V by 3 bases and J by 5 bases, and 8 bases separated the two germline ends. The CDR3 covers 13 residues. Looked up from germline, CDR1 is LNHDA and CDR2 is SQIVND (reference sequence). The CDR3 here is CASSMAGYQPQHF. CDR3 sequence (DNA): TGTGCCAGTAGTATGGCCGGGTATCAGCCCCAGCATTTT.

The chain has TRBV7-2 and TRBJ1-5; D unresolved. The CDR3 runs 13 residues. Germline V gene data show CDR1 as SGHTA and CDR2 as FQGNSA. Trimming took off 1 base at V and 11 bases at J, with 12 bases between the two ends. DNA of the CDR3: TGTGCCAGCAGCTTAGACGGCGGTATCTCCCAGCATTTT. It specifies CASSLDGGISQHF. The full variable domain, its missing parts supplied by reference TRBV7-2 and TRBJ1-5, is GAGVSQSPSNKVTEKGKDVELRCDPISGHTALYWYRQSLGQGLEFLIYFQGNSAPDKSGLPSDRFSAERTGGSVSTLTIQRTQQEDSAVYLCASSLDGGISQHFGDGTRLSIL.

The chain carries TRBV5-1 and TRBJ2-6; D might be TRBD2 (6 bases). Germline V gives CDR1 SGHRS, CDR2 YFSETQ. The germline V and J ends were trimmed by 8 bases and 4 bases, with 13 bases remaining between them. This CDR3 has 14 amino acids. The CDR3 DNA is TGCGCCAGTGGGGCGGGGACCGGGGCCAACGTCCTGACTTTC. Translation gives CASGAGTGANVLTF. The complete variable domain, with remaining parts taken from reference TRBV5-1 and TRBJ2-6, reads KAGVTQTPRYLIKTRGQQVTLSCSPISGHRSVSWYQQTPGQGLQFLFEYFSETQRNKGNFPGRFSGRQFSNSRSEMNVSTLELGDSALYLCASGAGTGANVLTFGAGSRLTVL.

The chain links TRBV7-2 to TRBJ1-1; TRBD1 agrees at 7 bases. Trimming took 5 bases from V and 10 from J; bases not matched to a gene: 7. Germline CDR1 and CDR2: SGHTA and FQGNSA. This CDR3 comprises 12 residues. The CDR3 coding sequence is TGTGCCAGCAGCCGAGGGGGCCTCCCAGCTTTCTTT. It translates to CASSRGGLPAFF.

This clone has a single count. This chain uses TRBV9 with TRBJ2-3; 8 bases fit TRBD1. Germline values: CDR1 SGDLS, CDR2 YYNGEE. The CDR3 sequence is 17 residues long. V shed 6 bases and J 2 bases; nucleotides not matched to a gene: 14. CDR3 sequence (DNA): TGTGCCAGCACCCAAGGGGCGGGACAGGCCTCCACAGATACGCAGTATTTT. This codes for CASTQGAGQASTDTQYF.

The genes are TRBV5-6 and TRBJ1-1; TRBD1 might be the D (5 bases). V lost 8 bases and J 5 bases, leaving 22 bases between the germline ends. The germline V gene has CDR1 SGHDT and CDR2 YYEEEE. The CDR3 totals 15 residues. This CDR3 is CASQLNGGMETEAFF. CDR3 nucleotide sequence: TGTGCCAGTCAACTCAACGGGGGAATGGAAACTGAAGCTTTCTTT.

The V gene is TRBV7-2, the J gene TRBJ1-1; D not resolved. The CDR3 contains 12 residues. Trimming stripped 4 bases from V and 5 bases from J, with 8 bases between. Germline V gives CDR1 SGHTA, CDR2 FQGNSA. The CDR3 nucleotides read TGTGCCAGCAGCTCCCTTAGAACTGAAGCTTTCTTT. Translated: CASSSLRTEAFF.

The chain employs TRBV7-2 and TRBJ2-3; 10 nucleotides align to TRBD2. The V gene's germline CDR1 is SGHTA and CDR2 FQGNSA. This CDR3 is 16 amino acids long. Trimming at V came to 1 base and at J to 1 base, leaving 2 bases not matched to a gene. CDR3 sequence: CASSLVGTSGTDTQYF. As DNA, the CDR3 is TGTGCCAGCAGCTTAGTGGGGACTAGCGGCACAGATACGCAGTATTTT.

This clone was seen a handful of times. DNA for the CDR3: TGTGCCAGCAGCCCCTTCCGGGGGGCATCAGATACGCAGTATTTT. Its protein product is CASSPFRGASDTQYF. The chain uses TRBV5-8 and TRBJ2-3; tentative D call: TRBD2 (7 bases). The V gene lost 4 bases and the J gene lost 4 bases, with 16 bases spanning the gap. This CDR3 spans 15 amino acids. Germline-derived CDR1 and CDR2 are SGHTS and YDEGEE.